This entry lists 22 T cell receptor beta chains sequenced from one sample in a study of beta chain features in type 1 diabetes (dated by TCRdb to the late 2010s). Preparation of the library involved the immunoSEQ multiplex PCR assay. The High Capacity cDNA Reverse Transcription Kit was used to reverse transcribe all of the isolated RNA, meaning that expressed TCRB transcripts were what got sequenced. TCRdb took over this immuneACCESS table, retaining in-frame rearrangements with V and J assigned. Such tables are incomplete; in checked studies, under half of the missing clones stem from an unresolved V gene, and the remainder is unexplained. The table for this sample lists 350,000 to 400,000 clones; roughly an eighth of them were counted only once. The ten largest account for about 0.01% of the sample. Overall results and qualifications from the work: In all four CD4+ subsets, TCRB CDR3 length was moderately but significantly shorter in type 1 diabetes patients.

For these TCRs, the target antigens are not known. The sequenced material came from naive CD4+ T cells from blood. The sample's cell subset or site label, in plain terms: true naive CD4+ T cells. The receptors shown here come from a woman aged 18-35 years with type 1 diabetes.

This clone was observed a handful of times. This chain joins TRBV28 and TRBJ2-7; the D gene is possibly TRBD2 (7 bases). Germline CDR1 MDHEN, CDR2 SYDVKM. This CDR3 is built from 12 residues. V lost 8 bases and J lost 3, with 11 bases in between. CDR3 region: CASGRGIYEQYF. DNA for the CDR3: TGTGCCAGCGGGAGGGGGATCTACGAGCAGTACTTC.

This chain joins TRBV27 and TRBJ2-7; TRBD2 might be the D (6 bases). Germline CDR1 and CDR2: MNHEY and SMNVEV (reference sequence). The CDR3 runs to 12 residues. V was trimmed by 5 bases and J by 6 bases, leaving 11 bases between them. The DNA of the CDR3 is TGTGCCAGCAGTCCCCGACTAGGCGAGCAGTACTTC. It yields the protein CASSPRLGEQYF.

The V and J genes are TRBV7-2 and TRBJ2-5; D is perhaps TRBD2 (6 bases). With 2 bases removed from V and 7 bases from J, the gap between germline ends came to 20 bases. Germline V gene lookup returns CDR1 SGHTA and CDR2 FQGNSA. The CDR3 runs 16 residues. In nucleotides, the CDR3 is TGTGCCAGCAGCTTATTCTCGGGGGTCGATTCCAGGACCCAGTACTTC. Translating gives CASSLFSGVDSRTQYF.

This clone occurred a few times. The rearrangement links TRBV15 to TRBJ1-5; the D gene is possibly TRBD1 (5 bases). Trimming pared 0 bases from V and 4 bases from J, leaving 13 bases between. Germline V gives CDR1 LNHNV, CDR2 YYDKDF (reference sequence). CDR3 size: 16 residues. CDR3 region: CATSRDQRQLNQPQHF. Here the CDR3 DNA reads TGTGCCACCAGCAGAGATCAGAGACAGTTAAATCAGCCCCAGCATTTT.

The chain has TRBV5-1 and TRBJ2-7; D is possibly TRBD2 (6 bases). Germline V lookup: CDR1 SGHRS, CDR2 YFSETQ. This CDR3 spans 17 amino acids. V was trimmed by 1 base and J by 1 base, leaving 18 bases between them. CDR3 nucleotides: TGCGCCAGCAGCTTGACCATAGCGGCCGGACCGTCCTACGAGCAGTACTTC. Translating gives CASSLTIAAGPSYEQYF. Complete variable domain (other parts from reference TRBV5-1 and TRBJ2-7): KAGVTQTPRYLIKTRGQQVTLSCSPISGHRSVSWYQQTPGQGLQFLFEYFSETQRNKGNFPGRFSGRQFSNSRSEMNVSTLELGDSALYLCASSLTIAAGPSYEQYFGPGTRLTVT.

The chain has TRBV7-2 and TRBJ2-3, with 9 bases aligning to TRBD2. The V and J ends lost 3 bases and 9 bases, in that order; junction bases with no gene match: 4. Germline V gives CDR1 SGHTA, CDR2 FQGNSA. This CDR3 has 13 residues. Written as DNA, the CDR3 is TGTGCCAGCAGCTTTGAGCGGGAGGACACGCAGTATTTT. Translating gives CASSFEREDTQYF.

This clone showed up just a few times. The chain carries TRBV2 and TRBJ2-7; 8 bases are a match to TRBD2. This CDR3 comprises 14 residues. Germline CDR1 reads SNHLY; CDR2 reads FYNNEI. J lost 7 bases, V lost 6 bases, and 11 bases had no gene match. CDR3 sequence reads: CASRTAGEAREQYF. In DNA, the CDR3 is TGTGCCAGCAGGACAGCGGGAGAGGCCCGAGAGCAGTACTTC.

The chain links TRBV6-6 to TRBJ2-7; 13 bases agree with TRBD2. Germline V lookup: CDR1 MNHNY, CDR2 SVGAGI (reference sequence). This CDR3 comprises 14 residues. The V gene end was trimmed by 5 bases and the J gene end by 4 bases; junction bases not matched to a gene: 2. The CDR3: CASSGLAGVYEQYF. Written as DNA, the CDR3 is TGTGCCAGCAGTGGACTAGCGGGAGTATACGAGCAGTACTTC.

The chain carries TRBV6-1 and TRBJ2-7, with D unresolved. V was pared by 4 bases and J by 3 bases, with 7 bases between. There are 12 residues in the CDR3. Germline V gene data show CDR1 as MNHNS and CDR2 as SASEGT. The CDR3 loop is CASSVQSYEQYF. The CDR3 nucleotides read TGTGCCAGCAGTGTACAGAGCTACGAGCAGTACTTC.

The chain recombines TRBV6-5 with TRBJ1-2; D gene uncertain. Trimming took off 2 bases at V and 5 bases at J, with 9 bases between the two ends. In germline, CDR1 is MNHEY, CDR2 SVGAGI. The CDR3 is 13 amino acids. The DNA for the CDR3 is TGTGCCAGCAGTTACGAGGCCAGATATGGCTACACCTTC. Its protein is CASSYEARYGYTF.

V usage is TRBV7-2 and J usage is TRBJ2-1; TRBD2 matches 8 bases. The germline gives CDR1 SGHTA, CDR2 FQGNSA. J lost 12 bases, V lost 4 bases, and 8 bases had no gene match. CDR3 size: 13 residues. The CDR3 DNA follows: TGTGCCAGCAGCTCCAGCACTAGCGGAATGCAGTTCTTC. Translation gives CASSSSTSGMQFF.

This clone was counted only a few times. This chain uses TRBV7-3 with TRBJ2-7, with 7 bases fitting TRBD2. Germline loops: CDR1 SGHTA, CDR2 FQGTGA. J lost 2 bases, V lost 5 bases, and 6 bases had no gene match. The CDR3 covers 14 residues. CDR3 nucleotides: TGTGCCAGCAGCCCGTCGGGGGGAGCCTACGAGCAGTACTTC. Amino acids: CASSPSGGAYEQYF.

The CDR3 here is CATSRPKGQGWRSSNQPQHF. CDR3 nucleotides: TGTGCCACCAGCAGACCGAAGGGACAGGGATGGCGGTCGAGCAATCAGCCCCAGCATTTT. The chain couples TRBV15 to TRBJ1-5, with TRBD1 identical over 9 bases. Germline trimming cut 2 bases from V and 1 base from J; bases unmatched to any gene: 15. The CDR3 runs to 20 residues. Looked up from germline, CDR1 is LNHNV and CDR2 is YYDKDF (reference sequence).

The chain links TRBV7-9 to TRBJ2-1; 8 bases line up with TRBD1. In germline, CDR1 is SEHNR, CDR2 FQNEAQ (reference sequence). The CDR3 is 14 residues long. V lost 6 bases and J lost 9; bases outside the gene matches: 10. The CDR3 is CASSRSTGVSEQFF. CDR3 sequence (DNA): TGTGCCAGCAGTCGATCGACAGGGGTGAGTGAGCAGTTCTTC.

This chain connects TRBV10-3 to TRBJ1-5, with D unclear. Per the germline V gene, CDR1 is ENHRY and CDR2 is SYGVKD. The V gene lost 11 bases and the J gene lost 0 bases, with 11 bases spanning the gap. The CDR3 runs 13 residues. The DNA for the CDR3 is TGTGCCTCCTCCGCCTATAGCAATCAGCCCCAGCATTTT. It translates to CASSAYSNQPQHF.

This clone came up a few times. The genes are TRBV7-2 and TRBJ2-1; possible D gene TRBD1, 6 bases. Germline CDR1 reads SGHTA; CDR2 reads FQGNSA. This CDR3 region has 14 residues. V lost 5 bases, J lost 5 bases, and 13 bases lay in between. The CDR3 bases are TGTGCCAGCAGCCTGGCAGGGGCGAACAATGAGCAGTTCTTC. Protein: CASSLAGANNEQFF.

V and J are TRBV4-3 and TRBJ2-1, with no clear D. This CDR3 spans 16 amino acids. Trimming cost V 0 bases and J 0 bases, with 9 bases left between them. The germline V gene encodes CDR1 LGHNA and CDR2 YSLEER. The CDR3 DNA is TGCGCCAGCAGCCAAGAGGTAGTTACCTCCTACAATGAGCAGTTCTTC. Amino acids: CASSQEVVTSYNEQFF.

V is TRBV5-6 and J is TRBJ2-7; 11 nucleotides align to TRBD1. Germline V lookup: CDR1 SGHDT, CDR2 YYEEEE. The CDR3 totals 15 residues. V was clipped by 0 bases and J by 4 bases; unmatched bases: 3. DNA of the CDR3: TGTGCCAGCAGCTTGGTCGGGACAGGGGGATACGAGCAGTACTTC. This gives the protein CASSLVGTGGYEQYF.

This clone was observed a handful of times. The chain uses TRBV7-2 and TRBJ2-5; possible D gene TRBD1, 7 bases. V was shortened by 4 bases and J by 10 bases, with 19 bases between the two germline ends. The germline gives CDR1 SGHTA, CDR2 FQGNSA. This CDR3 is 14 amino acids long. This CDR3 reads CASSSRTGRGYQYF. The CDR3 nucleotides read TGTGCCAGCAGCTCTCGGACAGGCCGGGGGTACCAGTACTTC.

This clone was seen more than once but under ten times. The CDR3 spells CASSPANDQPQHF. In DNA, the CDR3 is TGTGCCAGCTCACCGGCAAATGATCAGCCCCAGCATTTT. The chain combines TRBV18 with TRBJ1-5; D unclear. V lost 3 bases and J 5 bases, leaving 8 bases between the germline ends. The germline CDR1 and CDR2 sequences are KGHSH and LQKENI. This CDR3 region has 13 residues.

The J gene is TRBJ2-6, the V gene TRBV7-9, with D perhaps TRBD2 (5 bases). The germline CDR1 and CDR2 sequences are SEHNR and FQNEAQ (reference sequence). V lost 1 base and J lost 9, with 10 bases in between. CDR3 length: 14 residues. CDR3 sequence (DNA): TGTGCCAGCAGCTTAGGGGGAGTGGGCAACGTCCTGACTTTC. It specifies CASSLGGVGNVLTF.

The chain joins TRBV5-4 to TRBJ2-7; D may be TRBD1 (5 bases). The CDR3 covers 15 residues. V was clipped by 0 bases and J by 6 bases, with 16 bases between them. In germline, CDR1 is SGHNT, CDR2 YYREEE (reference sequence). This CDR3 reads CASSLAQGDALEQYF. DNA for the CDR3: TGTGCCAGCAGCTTGGCCCAAGGGGATGCACTCGAGCAGTACTTC. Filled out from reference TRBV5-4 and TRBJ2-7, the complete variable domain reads ETGVTQSPTHLIKTRGQQVTLRCSSQSGHNTVSWYQQALGQGPQFIFQYYREEENGRGNFPPRFSGLQFPNYSSELNVNALELDDSALYLCASSLAQGDALEQYFGPGTRLTVT.